A selection of T cell receptor beta chains follows, all from one sample in a study of T cell changes during pregnancy in multiple sclerosis. Some clones are missing from TCRdb's copy, which holds only in-frame ones; the method was immunoSEQ multiplex PCR. The repertoire holds fewer than 75,000 clones, with more than 85% as singletons. The sequences come from peripheral blood, collected in the first trimester of pregnancy. These receptors came from a female donor with multiple sclerosis, enrolled in a pregnancy study. Each CDR3 is given with its conserved first and last residue. D genes are given only for firm matches. The size field is filled for only some rows; it gives once, few, many or a size class.

j_call d_call v_call clone_size cdr3_aa cdr3_nt
TRBJ1-1 TRBD1 TRBV7-9 - CASSLWDRTDTEAFF TGTGCCAGCAGCTTATGGGACAGGACTGACACTGAAGCTTTCTTT
TRBJ2-5 TRBD2 TRBV7-9 - CASSSGTSGVGTQYF TGTGCCAGCAGTTCCGGGACTAGCGGTGTCGGGACCCAGTACTTC
TRBJ2-2 - TRBV7-9 - CASSFPSWTGELFF TGTGCCAGCAGCTTTCCTAGTTGGACCGGGGAGCTGTTTTTT
TRBJ1-6 - TRBV9 - CASSVEPGENSPLHF TGTGCCAGCAGCGTAGAACCGGGGGAGAATTCACCCCTCCACTTT
TRBJ1-3 TRBD1 TRBV25-1 few CASSGWRDRGNTIYF TGTGCCAGCAGCGGATGGAGGGACAGAGGAAACACCATATATTTT
TRBJ1-1 - TRBV19 - CASTRQGRLNTEAFF TGTGCCAGTACCCGCCAGGGCAGACTGAACACTGAAGCTTTCTTT
TRBJ2-5 - TRBV12-5 - CASAWGRQETQYF TGTGCTAGTGCCTGGGGGAGGCAAGAGACCCAGTACTTC
TRBJ2-6 - TRBV19 once CASRTGWDSGANVLTF TGTGCCAGTAGAACAGGATGGGACTCTGGGGCCAACGTCCTGACTTTC
TRBJ2-7 - TRBV7-9 - CASSLSAQGFYEQYF TGTGCCAGCAGCTTATCGGCTCAGGGCTTTTACGAGCAGTACTTC
TRBJ2-1 TRBD1 TRBV19 - CASHRGNEQFF TGTGCCTCCCACAGGGGGAATGAGCAGTTCTTC
TRBJ1-5 - TRBV6-5 once CASSFTGKQPQHF TGTGCCAGCAGTTTCACAGGGAAACAGCCCCAGCATTTT
TRBJ1-1 TRBD1 TRBV5-1 - CASSSGTGKLNTEAFF TGCGCCAGCAGCTCCGGGACAGGGAAGTTGAACACTGAAGCTTTCTTT
TRBJ1-1 TRBD1 TRBV19 - CASSTGTENTEAFF TGTGCCAGTAGTACGGGGACAGAGAACACTGAAGCTTTCTTT
TRBJ1-5 - TRBV9 - CASSVGAGCQPQHF TGTGCCAGCAGCGTAGGGGCAGGGTGCCAGCCCCAGCATTTT
TRBJ1-1 TRBD1 TRBV5-5 - CASSLGGDSSRRAFF TGTGCCAGCAGCTTGGGGGGGGACAGCTCACGAAGGGCTTTCTTT
TRBJ2-2 TRBD1 TRBV7-2 - CASSFGPTGGATGELFF TGTGCCAGCAGCTTTGGACCTACAGGGGGCGCTACCGGGGAGCTGTTTTTT
TRBJ1-1 - TRBV7-3 - CASSLEGNTEAFF TGTGCCAGCAGCTTAGAGGGGAACACTGAAGCTTTCTTT
TRBJ1-3 - TRBV5-1 - CASSFYAAVPDAGNTIYF TGCGCCAGCAGCTTCTATGCCGCGGTTCCGGATGCTGGAAACACCATATATTTT
TRBJ2-3 - TRBV6-6 - CASSYVTGYTDTQYF TGTGCCAGCAGTTACGTGACAGGCTACACAGATACGCAGTATTTT
TRBJ2-1 - TRBV27 - CASSSTQGTGQFF TGTGCCAGCAGTTCCACACAGGGAACCGGGCAGTTCTTC
TRBJ2-3 - TRBV6-6 - CASRAPPPGTDTQYF TGTGCCAGCAGAGCCCCCCCGCCCGGCACAGATACGCAGTATTTT
TRBJ2-7 TRBD1 TRBV19 once CASSSTGGSSYEQYF TGTGCCAGTAGTTCAACAGGGGGAAGCTCCTACGAGCAGTACTTC
TRBJ1-1 - TRBV20-1 - CSATRNTEAFF TGCAGTGCTACGAGGAACACTGAAGCTTTCTTT
TRBJ2-5 - TRBV6-1 - CASNPGLETQYF TGTGCCAGCAACCCAGGGTTAGAGACCCAGTACTTC
TRBJ1-5 - TRBV30 - CAWSRGESNQPQHF TGTGCCTGGAGCAGGGGTGAGAGCAATCAGCCCCAGCATTTT
TRBJ2-3 - TRBV5-1 - CASMSGGRTDTQYF TGCGCCAGCATGTCGGGGGGCCGCACAGATACGCAGTATTTT
TRBJ2-5 TRBD1 TRBV5-4 once CASSSGQGRETQYF TGTGCCAGCAGCTCGGGACAGGGGAGGGAGACCCAGTACTTC
TRBJ2-7 TRBD1 TRBV4-1 once CASSPGQGIYEQYF TGCGCCAGCAGCCCTGGACAGGGCATCTACGAGCAGTACTTC
TRBJ2-7 TRBD2 TRBV10-3 - CAISGSGTSVSSEQYF TGTGCCATCAGTGGGTCCGGGACTAGCGTCTCGAGCGAGCAGTACTTC
TRBJ1-3 TRBD1 TRBV2 - CASSQDRGPGNTIYF TGTGCCAGCAGTCAGGACAGGGGGCCTGGAAACACCATATATTTT
TRBJ1-5 - TRBV6-1 - CASSPAGNQPQHF TGTGCCAGCAGTCCGGCAGGAAATCAGCCCCAGCATTTT
TRBJ2-2 TRBD2 TRBV13 - CASSLRGVNTGELFF TGTGCCAGCAGCTTACGGGGGGTTAACACCGGGGAGCTGTTTTTT
TRBJ2-7 - TRBV11-1 - CASSLTRTYEQYF TGTGCCAGCAGCTTGACTCGAACCTACGAGCAGTACTTC
TRBJ1-1 - TRBV27 - CASSLYWGDTEAFF TGTGCCAGCAGTTTATATTGGGGGGACACTGAAGCTTTCTTT
TRBJ2-5 TRBD2 TRBV7-6 - CASSLARTSVFETQYF TGTGCCAGCAGCTTAGCGCGGACTAGTGTATTTGAGACCCAGTACTTC
TRBJ2-3 - TRBV6-1 - CASSGGGFTDTQYF TGTGCCAGCAGTGGAGGCGGATTCACAGATACGCAGTATTTT
TRBJ1-2 TRBD1 TRBV5-4 - CASSLDIPGGIGYTF TGTGCCAGCAGCTTGGATATCCCAGGGGGCATTGGCTACACCTTC
TRBJ2-7 - TRBV27 - CASSLRGREQYF TGTGCCAGCAGTTTAAGGGGTCGAGAGCAGTACTTC
TRBJ2-3 TRBD2 TRBV7-3 - CASSPLAGGPDTQYF TGTGCCAGCAGCCCTCTAGCGGGAGGGCCGGATACGCAGTATTTT
TRBJ1-1 - TRBV11-2 - CASSFGGNTEAFF TGTGCCAGCAGCTTCGGAGGAAACACTGAAGCTTTCTTT
TRBJ2-5 TRBD2 TRBV9 - CASSPRTSGGLGTQYF TGTGCCAGCAGCCCCAGGACTAGCGGGGGGCTGGGGACCCAGTACTTC
TRBJ2-5 TRBD1 TRBV9 - CASSPGTGQGETQYF TGTGCCAGCAGCCCAGGGACAGGTCAAGGAGAGACCCAGTACTTC
TRBJ1-1 TRBD1 TRBV19 - CASSTSATGGNTEAFF TGTGCCAGTAGTACCTCCGCGACAGGGGGGAACACTGAAGCTTTCTTT
TRBJ1-1 TRBD1 TRBV5-1 - CASKQGENTEAFF TGCGCCAGCAAACAGGGGGAGAACACTGAAGCTTTCTTT